This TCR beta chain was documented in a study of cytomegalovirus exposure and HLA in healthy donors. Study-wide background: The 120 or so validation repertoires used a platform that matched the one used for the approximately 620 first-cohort repertoires, as a later analysis reported.

Whole-study results and caveats: Confirmation in vitro established that a few CMV-associated chains were specific for CMV antigens. The listing of some 170 TCR beta chains classed them as cytomegalovirus-associated. In the 120 validation repertoires, roughly 94% of cluster scores exceeded 0, per a later analysis.

The germline gives CDR1 GTSNPN, CDR2 SVGIG (reference sequence). V shed 3 bases and J 0 bases; nucleotides not matched to a gene: 5. This CDR3 spans 17 amino acids. With regard to this clone: What it binds is not known.

Using immunoSEQ multiplex PCR, the repertoire was profiled, and TCRdb retains in-frame clones only, with some absent. The sample carries 150,000 to 200,000 clones, less than 85% recorded once. The sample was PBMCs. This sequence joins TRBV30 and TRBJ2-7; 16 bases are shared with TRBD2. The source of this sequence is a man between 18 and 29 years old in good health and CMV-seropositive. The CDR3 DNA follows: TGTGCCTGGAGCGCCGGGACTAGCGGGGGGGCCTCCTACGAGCAGTACTTC. Amino acid sequence: CAWSAGTSGGASYEQYF.